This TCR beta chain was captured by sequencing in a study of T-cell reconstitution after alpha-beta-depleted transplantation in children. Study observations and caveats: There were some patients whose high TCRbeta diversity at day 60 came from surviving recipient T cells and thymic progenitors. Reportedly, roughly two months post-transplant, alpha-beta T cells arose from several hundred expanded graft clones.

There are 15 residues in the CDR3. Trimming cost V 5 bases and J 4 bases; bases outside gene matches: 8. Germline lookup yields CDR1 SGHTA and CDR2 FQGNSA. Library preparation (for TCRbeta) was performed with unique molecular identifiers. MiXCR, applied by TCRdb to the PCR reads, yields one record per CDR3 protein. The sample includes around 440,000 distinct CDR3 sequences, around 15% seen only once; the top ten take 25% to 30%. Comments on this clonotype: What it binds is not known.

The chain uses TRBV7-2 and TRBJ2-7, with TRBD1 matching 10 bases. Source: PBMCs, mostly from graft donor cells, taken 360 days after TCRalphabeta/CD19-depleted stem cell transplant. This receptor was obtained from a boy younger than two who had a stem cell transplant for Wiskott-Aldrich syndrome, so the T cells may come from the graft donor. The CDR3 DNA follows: TGTGCCAGCAGCCCGGACAGGGGGACAAGTTACGAGCAGTACTTC. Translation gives CASSPDRGTSYEQYF.